Listed below are T cell receptor beta chains from one sample, sequenced in a study of T cell repertoires in cytomegalovirus infection. The antigens for these receptors are not known. TCRdb reprocessed the reads with MiXCR, giving one entry per CDR3 protein. The profile shows just over 450,000 distinct CDR3 sequences, approximately 42% of them singletons. The material sequenced was cultured PBMCs, taken from culture after CMV antigen stimulation. The receptors were gathered from a human donor in good health (CMV status not recorded). Some clones in this sample may be carry-over from other donors' samples. The CDR3 runs from the conserved cysteine through the conserved F or W. The order of the fields is J gene, V gene, CDR3 protein.

j_gene: TRBJ2-3; v_gene: TRBV19; CDR3aa: CASSEALRTDTQYF
j_gene: TRBJ1-5; v_gene: TRBV2; CDR3aa: CASSPSGTHSRYSNQPQHF
j_gene: TRBJ1-1; v_gene: TRBV27; CDR3aa: CASSDRVRTEAFF
j_gene: TRBJ2-2; v_gene: TRBV19; CDR3aa: CASSIAGELFF
j_gene: TRBJ1-5; v_gene: TRBV20-1; CDR3aa: CSAAETGQGATISGQPQHF
j_gene: TRBJ2-5; v_gene: TRBV6-1; CDR3aa: CASSEGPAGTSWTQYF
j_gene: TRBJ2-3; v_gene: TRBV12-3/TRBV12-4; CDR3aa: CASSPFGGRDTQYF
j_gene: TRBJ2-7; v_gene: TRBV6-1; CDR3aa: CASSERRRSYEQYF
j_gene: TRBJ1-1; v_gene: TRBV12-3/TRBV12-4; CDR3aa: CASSLRTEAFF
j_gene: TRBJ2-4; v_gene: TRBV11-2; CDR3aa: CASSFRGLAKNIQYF
j_gene: TRBJ2-3; v_gene: TRBV10-3; CDR3aa: CAISGTGTTDTQYF
j_gene: TRBJ2-7; v_gene: TRBV6-1; CDR3aa: CASRTPDRGEQYF
j_gene: TRBJ2-7; v_gene: TRBV7-2; CDR3aa: CASQTRVRSYEQYF
j_gene: TRBJ2-7; v_gene: TRBV10-2; CDR3aa: CASAGGGLAGALSSYEQYF
j_gene: TRBJ2-1; v_gene: TRBV11-3; CDR3aa: CASSPPGGTPSF
j_gene: TRBJ2-7; v_gene: TRBV27; CDR3aa: CASSHARGTYEQYF
j_gene: TRBJ2-7; v_gene: TRBV12-3/TRBV12-4; CDR3aa: CASSYGPLEQYF
j_gene: TRBJ2-5; v_gene: TRBV6-1; CDR3aa: CASSEVPGLAGGTQYF
j_gene: TRBJ2-7; v_gene: TRBV28; CDR3aa: CASSPRPGHLTYEQYF
j_gene: TRBJ1-2; v_gene: TRBV7-2; CDR3aa: CASSFMTNYTF
j_gene: TRBJ2-5; v_gene: TRBV7-2; CDR3aa: CASTLGGGPRGQETQYF
j_gene: TRBJ2-2; v_gene: TRBV7-2; CDR3aa: CASSLGGPAGELFF
j_gene: TRBJ2-1; v_gene: TRBV19; CDR3aa: CASKGVAASNEQFF
j_gene: TRBJ1-2; v_gene: TRBV4-1; CDR3aa: CASSHRPLDRDKYGYTF
j_gene: TRBJ2-7; v_gene: TRBV20-1; CDR3aa: CSAARQVADEQYF
j_gene: TRBJ2-1; v_gene: TRBV19; CDR3aa: CASSIPLAGAGEQFF
j_gene: TRBJ1-2; v_gene: TRBV5-1; CDR3aa: CASSLIGDMYGYTF
j_gene: TRBJ2-1; v_gene: TRBV12-3/TRBV12-4; CDR3aa: CASSETGQTPRNEQFF
j_gene: TRBJ2-5; v_gene: TRBV12-3/TRBV12-4; CDR3aa: CASSYNTGRSGETQYF
j_gene: TRBJ2-1; v_gene: TRBV7-2; CDR3aa: CASSYPRGGGSYNEQFF
j_gene: TRBJ2-3; v_gene: TRBV7-2; CDR3aa: CASSQPAGGTGDTQYF
j_gene: TRBJ1-3; v_gene: TRBV12-3/TRBV12-4; CDR3aa: CASSPAGGYGNTIYF
j_gene: TRBJ1-1; v_gene: TRBV28; CDR3aa: CASSHSAVPNTEAFF
j_gene: TRBJ2-1; v_gene: TRBV7-9; CDR3aa: CASSSTPPLVSSYNEQFF
j_gene: TRBJ2-3; v_gene: TRBV6-1; CDR3aa: CASSSLAGGRDTQYF